Listed below are T cell receptor beta chains from one sample, sequenced in a study of regulatory T cells in long-lasting Graves disease. TCRdb fed the multiplex PCR reads into MiXCR, producing one record per CDR3 protein. The repertoire holds over 350,000 distinct CDR3 sequences, approximately 14% seen once, with roughly 15% in the top ten. These data were likewise used in another study, on T cells in Graves' hyperthyroidism and ophthalmopathy.

Sequencing was performed on peripheral blood mononuclear cells (PBMCs), taken at new diagnosis, from a patient treated with antithyroid drugs. All receptors derive from a woman in her fifties or sixties with Graves disease. CDR3s include the opening cysteine and the closing phenylalanine or tryptophan. D genes are given only for firm matches. The size of a clone is reported for some rows only, either as once, few or many, or as a class for expanded clones.

cdr3_aa | clone_size | j_call | d_call | v_call
CASSPLRGRYEQYF | many | TRBJ2-7 | NA | TRBV11-2
CASSFPASGSTGTQYF | NA | TRBJ2-3 | TRBD2 | TRBV12-3/TRBV12-4
CASRNEGRTDTQYF | many | TRBJ2-3 | NA | TRBV2
CASSPHRVSNEKLFF | few | TRBJ1-4 | NA | TRBV12-3/TRBV12-4
CASSLVDTQYF | many | TRBJ2-3 | NA | TRBV5-1
CASSLAGTGALYEQCF | few | TRBJ2-7 | TRBD1 | TRBV27
CASRRGAEGTEAFF | many | TRBJ1-1 | NA | TRBV5-6
CAWSEAGWSNEQFF | NA | TRBJ2-1 | NA | TRBV30
CASSPGGSGAYEQYF | many | TRBJ2-7 | TRBD2 | TRBV5-1
CASSAPLASGTQYF | few | TRBJ2-5 | NA | TRBV5-1
CSARGDPGLADTPLISTGELFF | NA | TRBJ2-2 | TRBD2 | TRBV20-1
CAISAGTSGMGGELFF | many | TRBJ2-2 | TRBD2 | TRBV10-3
CASSPRQGVYGYTF | few | TRBJ1-2 | TRBD1 | TRBV28
CASKFNGRGGYNEQFF | many | TRBJ2-1 | NA | TRBV28
CASSPPADLRAFF | many | TRBJ1-1 | NA | TRBV7-8
CASTRTGDGNSPLHF | NA | TRBJ1-6 | TRBD1 | TRBV6-1
CASSFVGNVGETQYF | many | TRBJ2-5 | NA | TRBV28
CASSFSLGSTDTQYF | many | TRBJ2-3 | NA | TRBV11-1
CASSPDRGGTDTQYF | many | TRBJ2-3 | TRBD1 | TRBV7-3
CASSRNSGTTLHF | few | TRBJ1-6 | NA | TRBV4-1
CASSDPGQANTEAFF | NA | TRBJ1-1 | TRBD1 | TRBV25-1
CASGSGRRETQYF | few | TRBJ2-5 | TRBD2 | TRBV19
CASSLGLGGAEQYF | many | TRBJ2-7 | NA | TRBV12-3/TRBV12-4
CASSVGPTGELFF | few | TRBJ2-2 | NA | TRBV9
CASSLKRGATNEKLFF | few | TRBJ1-4 | NA | TRBV5-5
CASSSGQGGNSPLHF | many | TRBJ1-6 | TRBD1 | TRBV7-9
CASSSPWSGDKYEQYF | many | TRBJ2-7 | TRBD2 | TRBV13
CASSQDRGQGFSEQYF | NA | TRBJ2-7 | TRBD1 | TRBV3-1
CASSQDGAGPSYNEQFF | NA | TRBJ2-1 | NA | TRBV4-1
CASSLVGQTEAFF | many | TRBJ1-1 | NA | TRBV11-2
CASSDGQLYQETQYF | many | TRBJ2-5 | NA | TRBV2
CASSLDGGLGEKLFF | NA | TRBJ1-4 | NA | TRBV5-1
CASSYSKEFLDYGYTF | few | TRBJ1-2 | NA | TRBV6-5
CASSVRGQGGPWANVLTF | NA | TRBJ2-6 | TRBD1 | TRBV9
CASSLIGSSNEQFF | NA | TRBJ2-1 | NA | TRBV7-3
CASSRGGGRETQYF | NA | TRBJ2-5 | TRBD2 | TRBV5-1
CAWSRGAYYGYTF | many | TRBJ1-2 | NA | TRBV30
CASRRPQGTHTEAFF | many | TRBJ1-1 | NA | TRBV28
CASRGLAGGWGELFF | many | TRBJ2-2 | TRBD2 | TRBV27
CSAKSPVVAGGEQFF | few | TRBJ2-1 | TRBD2 | TRBV20-1
CASSLASQGAGQETQYF | many | TRBJ2-5 | TRBD1 | TRBV5-1